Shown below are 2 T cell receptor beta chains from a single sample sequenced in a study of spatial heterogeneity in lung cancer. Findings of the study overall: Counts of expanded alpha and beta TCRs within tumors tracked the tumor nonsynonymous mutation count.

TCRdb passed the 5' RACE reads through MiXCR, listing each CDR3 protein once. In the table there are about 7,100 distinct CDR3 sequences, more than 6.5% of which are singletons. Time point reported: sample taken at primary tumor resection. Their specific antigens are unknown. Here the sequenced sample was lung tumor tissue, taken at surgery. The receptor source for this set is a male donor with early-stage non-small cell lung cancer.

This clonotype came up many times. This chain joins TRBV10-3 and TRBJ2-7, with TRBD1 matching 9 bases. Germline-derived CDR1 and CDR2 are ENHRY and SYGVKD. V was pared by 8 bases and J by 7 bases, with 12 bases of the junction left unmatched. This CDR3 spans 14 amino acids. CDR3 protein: CAISKGTGWGEQYF. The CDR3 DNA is TGTGCCATCTCAAAGGGGACAGGGTGGGGAGAGCAGTACTTC.

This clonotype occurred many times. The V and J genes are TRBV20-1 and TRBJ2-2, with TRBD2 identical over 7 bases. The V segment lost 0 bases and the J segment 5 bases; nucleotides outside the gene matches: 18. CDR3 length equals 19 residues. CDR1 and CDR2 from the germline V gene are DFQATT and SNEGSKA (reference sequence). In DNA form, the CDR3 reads TGCAGTGCTAGAGAATGGAGACCGGGGGGACCTAGAAGAACCGGGGAGCTGTTTTTT. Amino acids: CSAREWRPGGPRRTGELFF.